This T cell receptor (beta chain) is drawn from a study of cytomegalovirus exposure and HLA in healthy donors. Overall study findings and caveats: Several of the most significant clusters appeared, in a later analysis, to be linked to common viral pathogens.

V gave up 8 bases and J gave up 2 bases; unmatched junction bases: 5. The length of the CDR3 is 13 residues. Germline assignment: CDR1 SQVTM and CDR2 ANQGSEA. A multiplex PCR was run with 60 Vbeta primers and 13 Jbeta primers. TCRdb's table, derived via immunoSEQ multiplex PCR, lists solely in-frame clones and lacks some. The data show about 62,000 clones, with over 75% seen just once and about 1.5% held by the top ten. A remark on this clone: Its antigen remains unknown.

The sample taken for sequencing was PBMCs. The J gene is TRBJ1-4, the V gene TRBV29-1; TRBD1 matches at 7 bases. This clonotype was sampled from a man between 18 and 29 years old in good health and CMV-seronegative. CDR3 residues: CSIYRGTNEKLFF. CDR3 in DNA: TGCAGCATATACAGGGGTACTAATGAAAAACTGTTTTTT. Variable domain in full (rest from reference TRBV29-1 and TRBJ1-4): SAVISQKPSRDICQRGTSLTIQCQVDSQVTMMFWYRQQPGQSLTLIATANQGSEATYESGFVIDKFPISRPNLTFSTLTVSNMSPEDSSIYLCSIYRGTNEKLFFGSGTQLSVL.